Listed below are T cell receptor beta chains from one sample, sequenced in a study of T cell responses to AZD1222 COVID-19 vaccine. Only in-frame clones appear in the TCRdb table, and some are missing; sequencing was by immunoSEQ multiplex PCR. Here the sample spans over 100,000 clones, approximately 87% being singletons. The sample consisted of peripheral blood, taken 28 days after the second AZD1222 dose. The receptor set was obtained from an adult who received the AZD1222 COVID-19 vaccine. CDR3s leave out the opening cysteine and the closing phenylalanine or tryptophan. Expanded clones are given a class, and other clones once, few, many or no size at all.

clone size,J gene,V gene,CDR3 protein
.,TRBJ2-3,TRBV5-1,ASGDRGTDTQY
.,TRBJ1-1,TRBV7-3,ASSTTGMVAEAF
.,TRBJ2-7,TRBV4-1,ASSQVDLRGYEQY
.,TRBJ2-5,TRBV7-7,ASSSYSGSQETQY
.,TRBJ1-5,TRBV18,ASSPPSELWDNQPQH
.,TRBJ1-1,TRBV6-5,ASSYSPDDPFEAF
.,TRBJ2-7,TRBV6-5,ASGAGGMNEQY
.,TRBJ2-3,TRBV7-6,ASSLGGGHTDTQY
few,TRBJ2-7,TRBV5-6,ASSWGVHEQY
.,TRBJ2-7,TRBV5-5,ASSPGSPGYEQY
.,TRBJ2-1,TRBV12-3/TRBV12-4,ASSFVGLGEQF